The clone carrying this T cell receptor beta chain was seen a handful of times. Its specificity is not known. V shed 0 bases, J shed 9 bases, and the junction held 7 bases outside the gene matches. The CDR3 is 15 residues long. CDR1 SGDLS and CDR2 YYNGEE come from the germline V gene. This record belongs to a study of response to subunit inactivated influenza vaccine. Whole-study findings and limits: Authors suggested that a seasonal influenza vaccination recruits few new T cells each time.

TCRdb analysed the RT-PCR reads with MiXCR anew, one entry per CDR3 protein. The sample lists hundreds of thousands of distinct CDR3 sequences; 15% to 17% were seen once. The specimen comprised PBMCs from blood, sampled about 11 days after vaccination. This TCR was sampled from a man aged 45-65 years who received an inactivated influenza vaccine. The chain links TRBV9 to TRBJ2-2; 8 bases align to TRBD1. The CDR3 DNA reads TGTGCCAGCAGCGTAGAAGGGACAGGTAGTTGGGAGCTGTTTTTT. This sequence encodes CASSVEGTGSWELFF.